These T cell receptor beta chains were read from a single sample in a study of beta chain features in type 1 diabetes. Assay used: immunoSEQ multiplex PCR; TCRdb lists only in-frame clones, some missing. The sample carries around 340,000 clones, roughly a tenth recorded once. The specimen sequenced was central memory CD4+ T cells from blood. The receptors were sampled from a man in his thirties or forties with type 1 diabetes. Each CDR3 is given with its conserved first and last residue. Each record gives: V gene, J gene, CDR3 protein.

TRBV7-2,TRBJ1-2,CASSRDSHYGYTF
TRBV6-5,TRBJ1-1,CASSADSLNTEAFF
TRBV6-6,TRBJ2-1,CASSQRHEQFF
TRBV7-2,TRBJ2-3,CASSLSERAAQYF
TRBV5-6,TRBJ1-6,CASSRRQGNSPLHF
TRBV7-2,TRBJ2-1,CASSPGQGHNEQFF
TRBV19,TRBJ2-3,CASSTLTGVWGDTQYF
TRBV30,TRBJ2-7,CAWRYIHEQYF
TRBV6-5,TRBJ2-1,CASSYRSGGLFF
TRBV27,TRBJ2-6,CASSSLMTGEFLSGANVLTF
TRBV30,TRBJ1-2,CAWSPFRTGNYGYTF
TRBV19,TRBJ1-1,CASSINPGANTEAFF
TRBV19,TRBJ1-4,CASTTPQENEKLFF
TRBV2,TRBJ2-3,CASSEAWTSGGTDTQYF
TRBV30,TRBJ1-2,CAWSVAIGYTF
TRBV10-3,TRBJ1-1,CASRTGSVNTEAFF